One and the same sample provided the 26 T cell receptor beta chains below, sequenced in a study of metastatic and nonmetastatic thyroid tumors. Thyroid surgery had not been preceded by any treatment in any patient. TCRdb reanalyzed the PCR reads with MiXCR. This sample has around 45,000 clones, with roughly 4% found just once. Sequenced input: blood. The receptors shown here come from a female donor with papillary thyroid cancer or a benign thyroid nodule (not recorded which). Some clones in this sample may be carry-over from other donors' samples.

In this sample, this clone turned up many times. This chain links TRBV5-5 with TRBJ2-3; D may match TRBD1 or TRBD2 (6 bases each). The CDR3 sequence is 16 residues long. V dropped 6 bases and J dropped 6 bases, with 23 bases sitting between them. Germline CDR1 reads SGHKS; CDR2 reads YYEKEE (reference sequence). CDR3: CASTPATGAGSDTQYF. DNA of the CDR3: TGTGCCAGCACCCCTGCGACGGGGGCGGGCTCGGATACGCAGTATTTT.

The V and J genes are TRBV7-9 and TRBJ2-7, with TRBD1 matching over 7 bases. Germline V gives CDR1 SEHNR, CDR2 FQNEAQ (reference sequence). The junction had 4 bases not matched to a gene; V was cut back by 2 bases and J by 3 bases. There are 14 residues in the CDR3. CDR3: CASSLPRGSYEQYF. CDR3 in DNA: TGTGCCAGCAGCTTACCCAGGGGGAGCTACGAGCAGTACTTC.

Notes on this clone: A much larger clonotype is one base distant, so this may be a read error. This rearrangement joins TRBV5-8 to TRBJ2-1; 10 bases map to TRBD2. Germline loops: CDR1 SGHTS, CDR2 YDEGEE. The CDR3 totals 14 residues. In nucleotides, the CDR3 is TGTGCCAGCAGCTTGGACCTAGCGGGAGTTGAGCAGTCCTTC. The encoded protein is CASSLDLAGVEQSF.

Ten or more counts support this clone. With a much larger clone just one base away, this may be a read error. The conserved final phenylalanine or tryptophan is absent from the CDR3, which likely points to a read error. Other DNA sequences in this specimen translate into the identical CDR3. This chain joins TRBV6-1 and TRBJ1-1; D is uncertain. CDR3 length equals 14 residues. V was pared by 2 bases and J by 4 bases, with 11 bases between. CDR1 MNHNS and CDR2 SASEGT come from the germline V gene. The CDR3 region has the DNA TGTGCCAGCAGTGAATCCGCTTGGGGCACTGAAGCTTTCCTT. As protein: CASSESAWGTEAFL.

This clone was recorded at least ten times. The sample has other DNA sequences that encode this CDR3 too. The V and J genes are TRBV3-1 and TRBJ2-1; 8 bases map to TRBD2. Germline CDR1 reads LGHDT; CDR2 reads YNNKEL (reference sequence). With V trimmed by 5 bases and J by 2 bases, 8 bases remained unmatched. The CDR3 has 16 residues. CDR3 DNA: TGTGCCAGCAGCACCCAGGGACTAGAGACCTACAATGAGCAGTTCTTC. Its protein is CASSTQGLETYNEQFF.

This clone was observed a few times. A junction boundary mismatches the germline segment, possibly from a read error. The V gene is TRBV29-1, the J gene TRBJ2-3; perhaps D is TRBD1 or TRBD2 (6 bases each). The germline CDR1 and CDR2 sequences are SQVTM and ANQGSEA. This CDR3 has 13 residues. This CDR3 is CSVAGGRTDKQYF. In DNA form, the CDR3 reads TGCAGTGTTGCCGGGGGTAGGACAGATAAGCAGTATTTT.

The genes are TRBV6-2 or TRBV6-3 and TRBJ2-3, with D hard to call. V was trimmed by 4 bases and J by 2 bases, leaving 7 bases between them. The CDR3 length is 13 residues. The germline CDR1 and CDR2 sequences are MNHEY and SVGEGT. CDR3 DNA sequence: TGTGCCAGCAGTTTAGGCTCCACAGATACGCAGTATTTT. Its translation is CASSLGSTDTQYF.

This clone was observed many times. This chain connects TRBV10-1 to TRBJ1-3, with D perhaps matching TRBD1 (5 bases). The CDR3 consists of 15 residues. V was trimmed by 5 bases and J by 0 bases, leaving 11 bases between them. CDR1 and CDR2 from the germline V gene are WNHNN and SYGVQD (reference sequence). The CDR3 sequence: CASSPGLGSGNTIYF. For the CDR3, the DNA is TGCGCCAGCAGTCCGGGACTCGGCTCTGGAAACACCATATATTTT.

This clone was seen a few times. One base away lies a much larger clone, so this may be a sequencing read error. This chain connects TRBV5-6 to TRBJ2-7; D gene ambiguous. The CDR3 has 12 amino acids. The germline gives CDR1 SGHDT, CDR2 YYEEEE. V was pared by 0 bases and J by 3 bases, with 4 bases between. CDR3 protein: CASSLGYYEQYF. The DNA for the CDR3 is TGTGCCAGCAGCTTGGGTTACTACGAGCAGTACTTC.

This clone was recorded at least ten times. The chain links TRBV2 to TRBJ1-2; D might be TRBD1 (5 bases). The germline V and J ends were trimmed by 7 bases and 2 bases, with 11 bases remaining between them. Germline V gives CDR1 SNHLY, CDR2 FYNNEI. This CDR3 has 13 amino acids. In DNA form, the CDR3 reads TGTGCCAGCAAACAGGAATCAAACTATGGCTACACCTTC. Translating it yields CASKQESNYGYTF.

The CDR3 nucleotides read TGCAGTGCTAGAGAAAACACAACAGATACGCAGTATTTT. Protein product: CSARENTTDTQYF. This chain joins TRBV20-1 and TRBJ2-3; the D is unclear. V was pared by 0 bases and J by 3 bases, with 7 bases between. Germline V gene data show CDR1 as DFQATT and CDR2 as SNEGSKA (reference sequence). The CDR3 consists of 13 residues.

This sequence joins TRBV6-2 or TRBV6-3 and TRBJ1-5; no clear D. Germline lookup yields CDR1 MNHEY and CDR2 SVGEGT. The CDR3 consists of 19 residues. V was cut by 6 bases and J by 2 bases, with 26 bases left in between. CDR3 amino acids: CASSELGIWADSGNQPQHF. The CDR3 DNA follows: TGTGCCAGCAGCGAGTTGGGGATTTGGGCCGACTCAGGCAATCAGCCCCAGCATTTT.

This clone is classed as medium-sized. The chain carries TRBV6-1 and TRBJ1-1; 8 bases map to TRBD1. There are 15 residues in the CDR3. Germline assignment: CDR1 MNHNS and CDR2 SASEGT. V lost 4 bases and J lost 5; bases outside the gene matches: 9. This chain's CDR3 is CASSVLQGGLTEAFF. The CDR3 nucleotides are TGTGCCAGCAGTGTTCTACAGGGGGGCTTAACTGAAGCTTTCTTT.

This clone was counted only a few times. The chain recombines TRBV28 with TRBJ2-1, with 9 positions matching TRBD2. V was pared by 2 bases and J by 7 bases, with 12 bases of the junction left unmatched. Germline V CDR1 and CDR2: MDHEN, SYDVKM. The CDR3 is 17 amino acids. This chain's CDR3 is CASSLILAGALGNEQFF. The CDR3 coding sequence is TGTGCCAGCAGTTTAATTTTAGCGGGAGCTCTCGGGAATGAGCAGTTCTTC.

This clone showed up many times. The CDR3 loop is CASSLGTSGRATDTQYF. Here the CDR3 DNA reads TGTGCCAGCAGCTTAGGGACTAGCGGGAGAGCCACAGATACGCAGTATTTT. This sequence joins TRBV5-6 and TRBJ2-3, with 14 positions matching TRBD2. CDR1 and CDR2 from the germline V gene are SGHDT and YYEEEE. CDR3 length: 17 amino acids. The trim removed 2 bases at V and 2 bases at J, leaving 4 bases unmatched.

There are a few counts of this clone. It may be a read error: a sequence one base away is much more abundant. The final CDR3 position lacks the conserved phenylalanine or tryptophan, pointing to a likely read error. The chain has TRBV11-1 and TRBJ2-5, with D perhaps TRBD1 or TRBD2 (6 bases each). V lost 1 base, J lost 5 bases, and 17 bases lay in between. Germline lookup yields CDR1 SGHAT and CDR2 FQDESV (reference sequence). This CDR3 spans 16 amino acids. The CDR3 nucleotides are TGTGCCAGCAGCTTAGTAGGGGGGCAGGTTACGGAGACCCAGTACTCC. This encodes CASSLVGGQVTETQYS.

The V gene is TRBV12-5, the J gene TRBJ2-7; 7 nucleotides line up with TRBD1. CDR3 length: 18 amino acids. V trimming: 3 bases; J trimming: 1 base; junction bases outside the gene matches: 15. Per germline, CDR1 LGHNT and CDR2 FRNRAP. The CDR3 sequence is CASGFIYRGGAVSYEQYF. CDR3 nucleotides: TGTGCTAGTGGTTTTATTTATCGAGGGGGCGCGGTATCCTACGAGCAGTACTTC. Using reference TRBV12-5 and TRBJ2-7 for the parts outside the CDR3, the full variable domain is DARVTQTPRHKVTEMGQEVTMRCQPILGHNTVFWYRQTMMQGLELLAYFRNRAPLDDSGMPKDRFSAEMPDATLATLKIQPSEPRDSAVYFCASGFIYRGGAVSYEQYFGPGTRLTVT.

With regard to this clone: One end of the junction varies from germline; a read error may be responsible. The V gene is TRBV6-1, the J gene TRBJ2-1; TRBD2 aligns across 11 bases. This CDR3 has 15 amino acids. Germline CDR1 MNHNS, CDR2 SASEGT. The CDR3 bases are TGTGCCAGCACTGACTCGACTAGCGGGAACAAAGAGCAGTTCTTC. This encodes CASTDSTSGNKEQFF.

Ten or more counts support this clone. The rearrangement joins TRBV5-1 to TRBJ2-1, with D possibly being TRBD1 (5 bases). V was pared by 0 bases and J by 15 bases, with 19 bases between. Germline CDR1 SGHRS, CDR2 YFSETQ. The CDR3 has 14 residues. Here the CDR3 reads CASSLAGEGAIWFF. In DNA form, the CDR3 reads TGCGCCAGCAGCTTGGCCGGAGAAGGGGCAATCTGGTTCTTC.

This clone has a count of ten or more. The V call is TRBV6-4, the J call TRBJ2-3, with TRBD2 as a possible D gene (6 bases). Trimming pared 3 bases from V and 2 bases from J, leaving 9 bases between. The CDR3 has 14 residues. Looked up from germline, CDR1 is MRHNA and CDR2 is SNTAGT. The CDR3 sequence: CASSETGDTDTQYF. In DNA, the CDR3 is TGTGCCAGCAGTGAGACGGGAGACACAGATACGCAGTATTTT.

This clone was detected a few times. This rearrangement joins TRBV28 to TRBJ2-7, with 7 bases that match TRBD2. J was trimmed by 2 bases and V by 5 bases; bases with no gene match: 6. The CDR3 has 14 amino acids. The germline CDR1 and CDR2 sequences are MDHEN and SYDVKM. CDR3 nucleotides: TGTGCCAGCAGTCACCAGCGGGGTACCTACGAGCAGTACTTC. Translation gives CASSHQRGTYEQYF.

This chain uses TRBV25-1 with TRBJ2-2; TRBD2 matches 8 bases. From germline, CDR1 is MGHDK and CDR2 SYGVNS. The CDR3 spans 17 residues. V dropped 1 base and J dropped 5; count of bases not matched to a gene: 9. CDR3 sequence (DNA): TGTGCCAGCAGTGAATTAAGTTCTAGCGGGTCAACCGGGGAGCTGTTTTTT. Translating gives CASSELSSSGSTGELFF.

The chain combines TRBV24-1 with TRBJ1-2; no reliable D call. The V end lost 3 bases, the J end lost 9 bases, and 19 bases lay between the germline ends. CDR3 size: 15 residues. From germline, CDR1 is KGHDR and CDR2 SFDVKD. The CDR3: CATSDHEFSPGSYTF. The CDR3 nucleotides read TGTGCCACCAGTGATCACGAGTTTAGCCCCGGGAGCTACACCTTC.

This clone is medium-sized (0.01 to 0.1%) within its sample. The chain combines TRBV6-1 with TRBJ1-6, with D unresolved. This CDR3 is 14 amino acids long. Germline CDR1 MNHNS, CDR2 SASEGT. V gave up 1 base and J gave up 7 bases, with 8 bases separating them. The CDR3 sequence is CASSEVGKNSPLHF. In nucleotides, the CDR3 is TGTGCCAGCAGTGAAGTGGGGAAGAATTCACCCCTCCACTTT.

This clone came up many times. CDR3 protein: CSPVGGSEKLFF. The CDR3 DNA is TGCAGCCCGGTAGGGGGCAGTGAAAAACTGTTTTTT. The genes are TRBV20-1 and TRBJ1-4, with 7 bases lining up with TRBD1. CDR1 is DFQATT, CDR2 SNEGSKA, per germline (reference sequence). The CDR3 contains 12 residues.

This clone has a count of ten or more. This sample includes further DNA sequences coding for the same CDR3. The chain recombines TRBV24-1 with TRBJ2-5; weak D call: TRBD1 (6 bases). The CDR3 has 17 residues. The V gene lost 3 bases and the J gene lost 5 bases, with 21 bases spanning the gap. The germline CDR1 and CDR2 sequences are KGHDR and SFDVKD. CDR3: CATSDTRQARAEETQYF. The CDR3, as DNA: TGTGCCACCAGTGATACCCGACAGGCCCGGGCGGAGGAGACCCAGTACTTC.